Listed here is a single T cell receptor (beta chain). Its antigen is as yet unknown. Two oligonucleotides, mixed equimolar, formed the beta constant-region primer covering TRBC1 and TRBC2. Ligation attached a single-stranded oligonucleotide with a 12-nucleotide UMI and the SP2 primer to the cDNA 3' end. One entry per CDR3 protein results from TCRdb running MiXCR on the UMI-ligation and nested PCR reads. The table shows about 21,000 distinct CDR3 sequences, with more than 9.5% occurring only once. The data originate from a study of naive and memory T cell subsets. Study outcomes and limitations: Each distinct alpha or beta sequence counts as one clonotype.

Germline CDR1 is SEHNR and CDR2 is FQNEAQ (reference sequence). V gave up 5 bases and J gave up 3 bases, with 14 bases separating them. This CDR3 region has 15 residues. After the first PCR, alpha and beta chain libraries were processed separately. Four subsets defined by CD45RA and CD27 were sorted after CD3, CD4, CD8 and live/dead staining. V gene TRBV7-9 combines with J gene TRBJ2-1; D is possibly TRBD1 (6 bases). Source material: central memory CD8+ T cells from blood. This receptor was identified in a human donor in good health. CDR3 bases: TGTGCCAGCAGCCAAAGACAGGAGATCTACAATGAGCAGTTCTTC. Protein: CASSQRQEIYNEQFF.